A few counts support the clone carrying this T cell receptor beta chain. Its antigen is unknown. Trimming removed 4 bases at V and 1 base at J, with 10 bases between. Germline V gene sequence: CDR1 SGHRS, CDR2 YFSETQ. The CDR3 consists of 14 residues. The sample belongs to a study of cytomegalovirus exposure and HLA in healthy donors. Overall study: Out of 398 genotyped donors, about 80% belonged to the Caucasian-associated ancestry cluster.

Study-wide findings and caveats: Cytomegalovirus status was reportedly diagnosed by the classifier with high sensitivity and specificity. Analysis was performed later, and it showed HLA-associated TCR beta chains to be more clonally expanded than equally common others.

PCR used 60 Vbeta primers and 13 Jbeta primers. The authors' processing: Per a later analysis, the number of unique TCR beta chains was about 80 million, of which around 9.9 million were shared. Libraries were prepared by immunoSEQ multiplex PCR; TCRdb keeps only in-frame clonotypes and omits some of them. The V and J calls and clone size were taken over from that table, and D and trimming were inferred from the DNA. The sample lists 110,000 or so clones, roughly 9% seen once, with approximately 6% in the top ten. This chain uses TRBV5-1 with TRBJ2-3, with D tentatively TRBD2 (5 bases). Sequencing input: PBMCs. The TCR was taken from a woman between 35 and 50 years old in good health and CMV-seropositive. The CDR3, as DNA: TGCGCCAGCAGCCCGGAGGAGGGCACAGATACGCAGTATTTT. This encodes CASSPEEGTDTQYF.